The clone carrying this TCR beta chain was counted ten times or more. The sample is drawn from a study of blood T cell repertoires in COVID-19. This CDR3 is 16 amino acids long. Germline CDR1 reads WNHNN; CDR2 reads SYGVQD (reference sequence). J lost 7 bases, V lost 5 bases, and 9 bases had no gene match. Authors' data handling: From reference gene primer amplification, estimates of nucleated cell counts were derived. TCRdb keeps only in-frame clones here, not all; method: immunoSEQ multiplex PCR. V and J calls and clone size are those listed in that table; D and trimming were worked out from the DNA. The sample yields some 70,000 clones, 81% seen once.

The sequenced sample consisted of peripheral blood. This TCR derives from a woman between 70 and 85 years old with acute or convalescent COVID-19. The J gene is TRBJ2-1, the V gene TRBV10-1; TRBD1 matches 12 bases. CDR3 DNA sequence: TGCGCCAGCAGTATCGACCGGGACAGGGGGCAAAATGAGCAGTTCTTC. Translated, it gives CASSIDRDRGQNEQFF.